This TCR beta chain stems from a study of blood T cell repertoires in COVID-19. Looking at the study overall: Sites in the United States, Italy and Spain provided acute and convalescent COVID-19 samples. Sample material is recorded as cDNA or gDNA derived from T cells, B-cell-depleted T cells, or PBMCs.

V lost 6 bases and J lost 5; bases outside the gene matches: 12. Germline CDR1 and CDR2: SGHKS and YYEKEE (reference sequence). The CDR3 has 15 residues. The Seattle patients joined while their infection was active and were tracked longitudinally afterward. As handled by the study authors: Cell counts per sample came from amplifying reference gene primers. Assay: immunoSEQ multiplex PCR; the TCRdb copy retains only in-frame clones and omits some. That table gives V, J and clone size, and the DNA gave D and trimming. The table lists about 150,000 clones, just under 85% of them singletons. The sequence was obtained from a woman older than 75 with COVID-19, enrolled during active disease. Sequenced sample: peripheral blood. V gene TRBV5-5 combines with J gene TRBJ1-2; the match to TRBD1 covers 8 bases. In DNA, the CDR3 is TGTGCCAGCAACGAACAGGGGGTCTCCCCTTATGGCTACACCTTC. The encoded protein is CASNEQGVSPYGYTF.